This entry features one T cell receptor beta chain sequence. Its antigen remains unidentified. This may be a read error, as it is one base from a much larger clone. The CDR3 contains 14 residues. Trimming pared 5 bases from V and 7 bases from J, leaving 15 bases between. RNA was extracted from bulk tissue without any cell sorting. Chemotherapy-naive patients with new lung cancer underwent thoracic surgery in China, August–late 2014. Three rounds of nested PCR, following a modified ARM-PCR protocol, produced the TCRbeta library. TCRdb processed the multiplex PCR reads anew with MiXCR; each CDR3 protein has one entry. The table has around 210,000 distinct CDR3 sequences, around 70% seen once. The data belong to a study of tumor and adjacent non-tumor tissue in lung cancer. At the level of the study: There were about twelve adenocarcinoma, 2 squamous cell carcinoma and 1 small cell lung cancer cases. Stage I to III disease affected about nine men and roughly 5 women aged about 31 to 85. Whole-study findings and limits: Higher tumor TCR diversity was associated with shorter survival.

The chain joins TRBV12-3 or TRBV12-4 to TRBJ1-5; D not certain. This receptor was obtained from a man aged 60 to 75 with non-small cell lung cancer. The sample comprised lung tumor tissue. The CDR3 sequence: CASSRISERQPQHF. The CDR3 nucleotides read TGTGCCAGCAGTAGGATAAGCGAAAGGCAGCCCCAGCATTTT.